The 16 T cell receptor beta chains below all came from one sample that was sequenced in a study of T cells in women clearing cervical HPV infection. The repertoire was sequenced with immunoSEQ multiplex PCR; TCRdb's copy has only in-frame clones and lacks some. Here the sample table reports 39,000 or so clones. The source material was blood buffy coat. The source is a woman aged 18 to 75 with a cervical HPV16 infection that either progressed to CIN3+ or cleared (not recorded which).

As regards this clone: The sequence runs out 3 residues before the end of the CDR3; the remainder is reconstructed from the germline J gene. The chain couples TRBV19 to TRBJ2-5; D is ambiguous. From germline, CDR1 is LNHDA and CDR2 SQIVND (reference sequence). V was clipped by 3 bases and J by 5 bases, with 7 bases between them. The length of the CDR3 is 12 residues. CDR3 amino acids: CASSIHRETQYF. Incomplete CDR3 DNA: TGTGCCAGTAGTATCCATCGGGAGACC.

A word on this clone: From the germline J gene comes the end of the CDR3, since the read stops 3 residues before it. The chain carries TRBV7-6 and TRBJ2-7; a possible D gene is TRBD2 (6 bases). The germline V gene has CDR1 SGHVS and CDR2 FNYEAQ. With 3 bases removed from V and 2 bases from J, the gap between germline ends came to 11 bases. CDR3 size: 14 residues. Partial CDR3 DNA: TGTGCCAGCAGCTTTGGTAGCGGAACCTACGAG. Translated, it gives CASSFGSGTYE. The whole CDR3 protein is CASSFGSGTYEQYF.

Notes on this clone: The read ends 3 residues shy of where the CDR3 ends; the end is completed using the germline J gene. The chain employs TRBV19 and TRBJ1-2, with a possible D match to TRBD1 (6 bases). V lost 7 bases and J 2 bases, leaving 17 bases between the germline ends. Germline CDR1 and CDR2: LNHDA and SQIVND (reference sequence). The CDR3 extends over 15 amino acids. The covered CDR3 bases are TGTGCCAGTAACCCACTGGGGGCCGTGAACTATGGC. The encoded protein is CASNPLGAVNYG. The whole CDR3 protein is CASNPLGAVNYGYTF.

A note on this clone: With the read ending 3 residues before the CDR3 end, the germline J gene is used to fill in that end. The rearrangement links TRBV28 to TRBJ1-3, with a possible D match to TRBD1 (5 bases). Germline loops: CDR1 MDHEN, CDR2 SYDVKM. CDR3 length: 14 amino acids. Between the trimmed V and J ends, which lost 5 bases and 2 bases, there was a span of 10 bases. The CDR3 is CASSPRTTGNTIYF. CDR3 DNA (partial): TGTGCCAGCAGTCCCCGGACAACTGGAAACACC.

Note on this clone: From the germline J gene comes the end of the CDR3, since the read stops 3 residues before it. V and J are TRBV6-2 or TRBV6-3 and TRBJ1-5, with D possibly matching TRBD1 (6 bases). Trimming left V 5 bases short and J 4 bases short, with 6 bases between. The CDR3 runs to 12 residues. Looked up from germline, CDR1 is MNHEY and CDR2 is SVGEGT. The CDR3 is CASSQGNQPQHF. CDR3 bases read: TGTGCCAGCAGTCAGGGGAATCAGCCC.

A note on this clone: The CDR3 end is not reached by the read, which stops 3 residues before it; the germline J gene fills it in. The J gene is TRBJ2-3, the V gene TRBV6-2 or TRBV6-3, with 7 nucleotides matching TRBD2. V dropped 4 bases and J dropped 0; count of bases not matched to a gene: 7. The V gene's germline CDR1 is MNHEY and CDR2 SVGEGT. This CDR3 is 16 amino acids long. The CDR3 reads CASSSPGGASTDTQYF. The CDR3 bases that were read are TGTGCCAGCAGTTCCCCGGGGGGAGCTAGCACAGATACG.

The CDR3 bases that were read are TGTGCCAGCAGCTGGACAGGGGGAGGACTCGGTGGGGCCAACGTC. This encodes CASSWTGGGLGGANV. The CDR3, in full, reads CASSWTGGGLGGANVLTF. The rearrangement links TRBV13 to TRBJ2-6; 10 nucleotides agree with TRBD1. The read ends 3 residues shy of where the CDR3 ends; the end is completed using the germline J gene. Unmatched junction bases numbered 9, after V lost 4 bases and J lost 3 bases. CDR3 size: 18 residues. Germline values: CDR1 PRHDT, CDR2 FYEKMQ (reference sequence).

As concerns this clone: Sequencing ends 3 residues short of the CDR3 end; the germline J gene provides the rest. This sequence joins TRBV20-1 and TRBJ2-7; tentatively, D is TRBD2 (6 bases). This CDR3 region has 14 residues. V lost 2 bases, J lost 0 bases, and 11 bases lay in between. The V gene's germline CDR1 is DFQATT and CDR2 SNEGSKA (reference sequence). The CDR3 loop is CSARPGGNSYEQYF. CDR3 bases read: TGCAGTGCTAGACCTGGGGGGAACTCCTACGAG.

Remarks on this clone: The read gets to within 3 residues of the CDR3 end, and the germline J gene fills in the rest. V usage is TRBV3-1 (or the pseudogene TRBV3-2) and J usage is TRBJ2-3; D may be TRBD2 (5 bases). The CDR3 is made up of 13 amino acids. Germline V gene sequence: CDR1 LGHDT, CDR2 YNNKEL (reference sequence). The V and J ends lost 3 bases and 6 bases respectively, with 10 bases between them. CDR3 DNA (partial): TGTGCCAGCAGCCAGGCTAGCTCCGATACG. The encoded protein is CASSQASSDT. The CDR3, in full, reads CASSQASSDTQYF.

A word on this clone: The read finishes 3 residues shy of the CDR3 end, and the germline J gene is used to complete it. The V gene is TRBV7-6, the J gene TRBJ1-2; TRBD1 might be the D (6 bases). CDR3 size: 15 residues. Germline V gene lookup returns CDR1 SGHVS and CDR2 FNYEAQ. CDR3 loop: CASSLGGGAARDYTF. CDR3 DNA, as far as it was read: TGTGCCAGCAGCTTAGGTGGGGGGGCGGCCAGAGAC.

Concerning this clone: The CDR3 end lies 3 residues beyond the end of the read and is filled in from the germline J gene. V and J are TRBV7-2 and TRBJ1-1; no clear D. Germline CDR1 SGHTA, CDR2 FQGNSA. This CDR3 is built from 13 residues. Trimming removed 4 bases from V and 4 bases from J, with 10 bases in between. The CDR3 reads CASSSGLGTEAFF. The sequenced CDR3 bases are TGTGCCAGCAGCTCTGGACTAGGCACTGAA. Using reference TRBV7-2 and TRBJ1-1 for the parts outside the CDR3, the full variable domain is GAGVSQSPSNKVTEKGKDVELRCDPISGHTALYWYRQSLGQGLEFLIYFQGNSAPDKSGLPSDRFSAERTGGSVSTLTIQRTQQEDSAVYLCASSSGLGTEAFFGQGTRLTVV.

With regard to this clone: The read is 3 residues too short to cover the CDR3 end, so that end is filled in from the germline J gene. The rearrangement joins TRBV5-1 to TRBJ1-1; D might be TRBD1 (6 bases). Deletions cut 4 bases from V and 6 bases from J, with 19 bases between. The germline gives CDR1 SGHRS, CDR2 YFSETQ. The CDR3 covers 15 residues. CDR3 loop: CASSPLTGPRAEAFF. The CDR3 DNA, read in part, is TGCGCCAGCAGCCCGTTAACAGGGCCCCGGGCTGAA.

About this clone: From the germline J gene comes the end of the CDR3, since the read stops 3 residues before it. The rearrangement uses TRBV7-2 and TRBJ1-5; the D is unclear. The germline V and J ends were trimmed by 1 base and 6 bases, with 7 bases remaining between them. There are 13 residues in the CDR3. CDR1 is SGHTA, CDR2 FQGNSA, per germline. Incomplete CDR3 DNA: TGTGCCAGCAGCTTAGGGCAGGTTCAGCCC. Residues: CASSLGQVQP. The complete CDR3 reads CASSLGQVQPQHF.

As regards this clone: The read finishes 3 residues shy of the CDR3 end, and the germline J gene is used to complete it. This chain uses TRBV20-1 with TRBJ2-1; D might be TRBD2 (5 bases). V lost 6 bases, J lost 7 bases, and 13 bases lay in between. Germline values: CDR1 DFQATT, CDR2 SNEGSKA (reference sequence). There are 12 residues in the CDR3. Partial CDR3 DNA: TGCAGTGCGGACTCCCTTTTGAATGAG. It translates to CSADSLLNE. The entire CDR3 protein reads CSADSLLNEQFF.

Notes on this clone: The DNA ends 3 residues before the CDR3 does, and the rest of the CDR3 is filled in from the germline J gene. V and J are TRBV5-4 and TRBJ2-1; D is unresolved. Germline lookup yields CDR1 SGHNT and CDR2 YYREEE (reference sequence). V was shortened by 0 bases and J by 4 bases, with 8 bases between the two germline ends. The CDR3 is made up of 14 amino acids. The CDR3 region is CASSLDRTYNEQFF. CDR3 bases read: TGTGCCAGCAGCTTGGACAGAACTTACAATGAG.

Note on this clone: Read coverage stops 3 residues before the CDR3 terminus; the germline J gene supplies the remainder. This chain connects TRBV11-1 to TRBJ2-5, with D tentatively TRBD1 (5 bases). V lost 4 bases to trimming and J lost 3 bases, with 12 bases between them. The CDR3 has 14 amino acids. The germline CDR1 and CDR2 sequences are SGHAT and FQDESV (reference sequence). CDR3 loop: CASSSRASEETQYF. The CDR3 DNA, read in part, is TGTGCCAGCAGCTCCAGGGCCTCCGAAGAGACC.